This T cell receptor beta chain was identified in a study of control samples from healthy donors and cancer patients. With 3 bases removed from V and 4 bases from J, the gap between germline ends came to 12 bases. Germline loops: CDR1 MDHEN, CDR2 SYDVKM. The length of the CDR3 is 14 residues. The data were produced by immunoSEQ multiplex PCR, yet TCRdb's version contains in-frame clones alone and is incomplete. Among tens of thousands of clones listed, approximately 93% were seen once. This receptor was obtained from a woman aged 40 to 55 with lung cancer. The V gene is TRBV28, the J gene TRBJ1-1; perhaps TRBD1 as D (5 bases). Sequencing used PBMCs. The CDR3 region is CASSLGRVGTEAFF. CDR3 nucleotides: TGTGCCAGCAGTTTGGGCAGGGTTGGCACTGAAGCTTTCTTT. Looking up the rest from reference TRBV28 and TRBJ1-1 gives the full variable domain: DVKVTQSSRYLVKRTGEKVFLECVQDMDHENMFWYRQDPGLGLRLIYFSYDVKMKEKGDIPEGYSVSREKKERFSLILESASTNQTSMYLCASSLGRVGTEAFFGQGTRLTVV.